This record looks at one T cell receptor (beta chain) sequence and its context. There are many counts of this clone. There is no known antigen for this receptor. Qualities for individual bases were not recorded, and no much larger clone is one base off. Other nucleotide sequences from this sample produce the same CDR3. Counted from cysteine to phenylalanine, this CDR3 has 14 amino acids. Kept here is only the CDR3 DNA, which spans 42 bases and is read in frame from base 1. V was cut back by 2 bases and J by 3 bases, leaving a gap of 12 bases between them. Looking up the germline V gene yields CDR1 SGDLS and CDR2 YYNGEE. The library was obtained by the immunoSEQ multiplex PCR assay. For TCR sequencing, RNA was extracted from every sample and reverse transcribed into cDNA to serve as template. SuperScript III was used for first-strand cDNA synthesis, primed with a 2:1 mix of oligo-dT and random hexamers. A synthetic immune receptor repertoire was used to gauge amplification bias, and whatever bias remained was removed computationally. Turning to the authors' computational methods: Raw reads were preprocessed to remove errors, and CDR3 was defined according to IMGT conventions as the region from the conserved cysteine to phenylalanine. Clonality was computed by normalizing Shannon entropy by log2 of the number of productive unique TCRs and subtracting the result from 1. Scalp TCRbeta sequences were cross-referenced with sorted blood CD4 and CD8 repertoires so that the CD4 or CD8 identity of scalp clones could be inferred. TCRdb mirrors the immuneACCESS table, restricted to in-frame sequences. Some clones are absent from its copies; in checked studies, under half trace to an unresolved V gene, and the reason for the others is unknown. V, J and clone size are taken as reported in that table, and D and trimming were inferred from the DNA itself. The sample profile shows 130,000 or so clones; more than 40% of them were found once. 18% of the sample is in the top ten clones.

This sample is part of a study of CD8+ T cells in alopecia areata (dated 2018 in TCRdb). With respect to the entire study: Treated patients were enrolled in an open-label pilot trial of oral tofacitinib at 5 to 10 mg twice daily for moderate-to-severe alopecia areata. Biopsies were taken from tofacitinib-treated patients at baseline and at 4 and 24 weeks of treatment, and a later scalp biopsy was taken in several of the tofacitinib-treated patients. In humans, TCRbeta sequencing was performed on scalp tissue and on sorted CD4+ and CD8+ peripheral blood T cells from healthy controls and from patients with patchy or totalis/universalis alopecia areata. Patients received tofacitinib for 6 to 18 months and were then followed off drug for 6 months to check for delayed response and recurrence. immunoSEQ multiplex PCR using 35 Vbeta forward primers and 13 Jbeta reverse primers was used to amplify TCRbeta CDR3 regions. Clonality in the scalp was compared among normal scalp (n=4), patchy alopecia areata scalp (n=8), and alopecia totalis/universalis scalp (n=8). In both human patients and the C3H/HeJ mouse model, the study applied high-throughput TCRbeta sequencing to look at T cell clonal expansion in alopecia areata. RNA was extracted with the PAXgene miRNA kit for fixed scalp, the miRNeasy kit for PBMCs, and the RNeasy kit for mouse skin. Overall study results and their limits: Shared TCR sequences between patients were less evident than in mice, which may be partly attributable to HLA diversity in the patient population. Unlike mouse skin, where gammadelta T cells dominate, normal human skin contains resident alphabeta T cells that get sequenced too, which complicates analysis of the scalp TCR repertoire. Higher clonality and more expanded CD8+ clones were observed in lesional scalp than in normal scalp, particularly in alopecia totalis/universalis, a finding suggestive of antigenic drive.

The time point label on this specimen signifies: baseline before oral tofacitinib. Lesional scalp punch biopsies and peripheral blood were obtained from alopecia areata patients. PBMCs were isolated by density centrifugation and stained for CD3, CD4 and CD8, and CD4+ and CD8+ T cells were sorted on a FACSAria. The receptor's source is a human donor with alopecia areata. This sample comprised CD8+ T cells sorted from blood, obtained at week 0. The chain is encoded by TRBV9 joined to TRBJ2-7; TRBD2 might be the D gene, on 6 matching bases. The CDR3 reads CASSVGDSGYEQYF. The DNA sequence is TGTGCCAGCAGCGTCGGGGACTCGGGCTACGAGCAGTACTTC.